The clone carrying this T cell receptor (beta chain) was counted a single time. The target antigen is unknown. The study, taken as a whole, reports: The larger-cohort validation was restricted to a single TCR beta V-J rearrangement rather than whole repertoires.

After constant-region reverse-primer amplification, full-length variable regions underwent semi-nested PCR with Nested Universal Primer A. TCRdb re-called the 5' RACE reads with MiXCR, one entry per CDR3 protein. The sample lists 45,000 to 70,000 distinct CDR3 sequences, 28% occurring once. The V gene lost 3 bases and the J gene lost 4 bases, with 16 bases spanning the gap. Germline CDR1 and CDR2: SGHRS and YFSETQ. The CDR3 is made up of 16 amino acids. This sequence originates from a female donor with breast cancer. The V and J genes are TRBV5-1 and TRBJ1-4; TRBD1 might be the D (5 bases). Source material: tumor-infiltrating memory CD4+ T cells sorted from the breast tumor. Documented subset: memory CD4+ T cells, CD4+CD45RO+CD25-. The CDR3 is CASSSGPQGDNEKLFF. In DNA, the CDR3 is TGCGCCAGCAGCTCGGGACCCCAAGGTGATAATGAAAAACTGTTTTTT.